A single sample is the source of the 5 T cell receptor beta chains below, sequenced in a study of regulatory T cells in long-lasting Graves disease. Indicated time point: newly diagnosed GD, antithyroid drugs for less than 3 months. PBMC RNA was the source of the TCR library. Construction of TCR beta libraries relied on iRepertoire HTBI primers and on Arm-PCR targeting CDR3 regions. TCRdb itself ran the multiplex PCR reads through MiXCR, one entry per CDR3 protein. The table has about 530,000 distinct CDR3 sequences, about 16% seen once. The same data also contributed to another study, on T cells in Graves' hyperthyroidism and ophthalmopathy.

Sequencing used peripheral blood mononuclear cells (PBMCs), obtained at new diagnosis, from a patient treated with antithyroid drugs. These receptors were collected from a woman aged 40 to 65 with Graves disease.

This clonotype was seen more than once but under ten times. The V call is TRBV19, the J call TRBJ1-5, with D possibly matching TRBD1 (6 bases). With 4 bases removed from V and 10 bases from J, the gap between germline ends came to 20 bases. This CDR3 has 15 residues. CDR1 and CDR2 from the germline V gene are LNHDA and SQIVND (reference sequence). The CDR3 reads CASSTKTGRIGPQHF. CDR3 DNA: TGTGCCAGTAGTACCAAAACAGGGAGGATTGGACCCCAGCATTTT.

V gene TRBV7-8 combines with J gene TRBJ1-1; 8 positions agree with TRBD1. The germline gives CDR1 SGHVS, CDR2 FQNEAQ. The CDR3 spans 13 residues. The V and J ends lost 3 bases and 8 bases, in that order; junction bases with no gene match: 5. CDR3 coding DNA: TGTGCCAGCAGCTTCCAGGGGGCGGCGGAAGCTTTCTTT. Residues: CASSFQGAAEAFF.

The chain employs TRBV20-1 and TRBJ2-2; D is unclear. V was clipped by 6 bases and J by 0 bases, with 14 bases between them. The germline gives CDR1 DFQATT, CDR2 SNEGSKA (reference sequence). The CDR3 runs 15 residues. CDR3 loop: CSALSSIPNTGELFF. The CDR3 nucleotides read TGCAGTGCCTTATCCAGTATACCGAACACCGGGGAGCTGTTTTTT.

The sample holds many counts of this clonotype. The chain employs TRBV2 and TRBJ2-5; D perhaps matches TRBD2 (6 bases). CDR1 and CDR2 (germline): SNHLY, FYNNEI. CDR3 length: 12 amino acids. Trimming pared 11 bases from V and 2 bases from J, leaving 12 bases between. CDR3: CAGGLKQETQYF. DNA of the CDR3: TGTGCCGGGGGACTGAAACAAGAGACCCAGTACTTC.

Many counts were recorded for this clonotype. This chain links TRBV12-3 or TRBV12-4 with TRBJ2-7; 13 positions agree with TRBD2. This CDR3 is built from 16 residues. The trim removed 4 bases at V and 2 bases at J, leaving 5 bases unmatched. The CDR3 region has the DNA TGTGCCAGCAGTTACGGGGGGACTAGCGGGGCCTACGAGCAGTACTTC. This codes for CASSYGGTSGAYEQYF.